This T cell receptor beta chain was identified during a study of T-cell memory formation after mild COVID-19. This CDR3 comprises 13 residues. Germline V gene data show CDR1 as MNHEY and CDR2 as SVGEGT. Trimming removed 6 bases from V and 0 bases from J, with 8 bases in between. A word on this clonotype: The antigen remains unidentified.

Overall study results and limits: Shrinking CD4+ clones were chiefly CM and EM; CD8+ ones were chiefly EMRA. Memory sampled before infection contained some responding clones, suggesting cross-reactive memory joined.

Constant-segment primers were used for 5'RACE, and the resulting TCR alpha and TCR beta cDNA libraries carried sample barcodes and UMIs. TCRdb processed the 5' RACE reads anew with MiXCR; each CDR3 protein has one entry. Altogether roughly 250,000 distinct CDR3 sequences are present, over 15% being singletons, with the ten largest covering 22%. The chain combines TRBV6-2 or TRBV6-3 with TRBJ1-1; the D is unclear. The sequence came from a man between 18 and 29 years old who had mild COVID-19 (a few samples of this study predate the infection). Cell type and time point are not known. Sequenced input: PBMCs or a T cell subset sorted from them (not recorded which). DNA for the CDR3: TGTGCCAGCAGATCCTCCCTGAACACTGAAGCTTTCTTT. This encodes CASRSSLNTEAFF.